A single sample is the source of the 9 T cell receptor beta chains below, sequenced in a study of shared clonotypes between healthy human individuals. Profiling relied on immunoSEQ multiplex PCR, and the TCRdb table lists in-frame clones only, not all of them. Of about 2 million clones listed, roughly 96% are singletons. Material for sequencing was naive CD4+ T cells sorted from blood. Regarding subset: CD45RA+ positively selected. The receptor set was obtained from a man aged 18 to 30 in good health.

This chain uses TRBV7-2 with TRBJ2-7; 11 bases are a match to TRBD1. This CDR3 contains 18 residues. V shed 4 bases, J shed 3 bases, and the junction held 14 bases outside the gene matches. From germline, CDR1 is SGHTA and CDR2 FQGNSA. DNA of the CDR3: TGTGCCAGCAGCTCCCGAGGCGGGGCGGGACAGGGGGTCTACGAGCAGTACTTC. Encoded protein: CASSSRGGAGQGVYEQYF.

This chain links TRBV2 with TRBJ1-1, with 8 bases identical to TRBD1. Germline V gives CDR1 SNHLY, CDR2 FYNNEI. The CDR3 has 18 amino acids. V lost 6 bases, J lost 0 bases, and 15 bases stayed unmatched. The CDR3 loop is CASRQIRDRILMNTEAFF. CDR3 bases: TGTGCCAGCAGACAGATCCGGGACAGGATTCTCATGAACACTGAAGCTTTCTTT.

Written as DNA, the CDR3 is TGTGCCAGCAGAAATACGGGGATCGGAAACACCATATATTTT. This translates into CASRNTGIGNTIYF. V usage is TRBV5-6 and J usage is TRBJ1-3; D ambiguous. The CDR3 is 14 residues long. Germline V lookup: CDR1 SGHDT, CDR2 YYEEEE. The V end was cut by 5 bases, the J end by 4 bases, with 13 bases between. Combining the CDR3 with reference TRBV5-6 and TRBJ1-3 gives the whole variable domain DAGVTQSPTHLIKTRGQQVTLRCSPKSGHDTVSWYQQALGQGPQFIFQYYEEEERQRGNFPDRFSGHQFPNYSSELNVNALLLGDSALYLCASRNTGIGNTIYFGEGSWLTVV.

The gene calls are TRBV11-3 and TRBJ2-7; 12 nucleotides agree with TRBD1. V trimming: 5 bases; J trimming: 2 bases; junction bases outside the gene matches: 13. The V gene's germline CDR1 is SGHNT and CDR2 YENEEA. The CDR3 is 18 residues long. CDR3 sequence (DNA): TGTGCCAGCAGCCTGGGACAGGGGGCGACGAGGGAGGCCTACGAGCAGTACTTC. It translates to CASSLGQGATREAYEQYF.

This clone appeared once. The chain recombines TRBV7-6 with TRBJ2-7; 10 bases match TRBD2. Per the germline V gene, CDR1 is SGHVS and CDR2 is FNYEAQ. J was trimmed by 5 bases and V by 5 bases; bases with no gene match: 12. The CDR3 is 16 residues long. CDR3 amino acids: CASSPDGSGRAHEQYF. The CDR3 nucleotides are TGTGCCAGCAGCCCGGACGGGAGCGGGAGGGCCCACGAGCAGTACTTC.

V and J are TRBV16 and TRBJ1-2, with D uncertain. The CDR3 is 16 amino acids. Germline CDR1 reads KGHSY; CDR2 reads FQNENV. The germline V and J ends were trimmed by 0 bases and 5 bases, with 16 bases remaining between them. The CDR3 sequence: CASSQSPFSARYGYTF. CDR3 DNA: TGTGCCAGCAGCCAATCACCCTTTTCAGCGAGATATGGCTACACCTTC. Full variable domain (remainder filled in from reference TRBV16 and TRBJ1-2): GEEVAQTPKHLVRGEGQKAKLYCAPIKGHSYVFWYQQVLKNEFKFLISFQNENVFDETGMPKERFSAKCLPNSPCSLEIQATKLEDSAVYFCASSQSPFSARYGYTFGSGTRLTVV.

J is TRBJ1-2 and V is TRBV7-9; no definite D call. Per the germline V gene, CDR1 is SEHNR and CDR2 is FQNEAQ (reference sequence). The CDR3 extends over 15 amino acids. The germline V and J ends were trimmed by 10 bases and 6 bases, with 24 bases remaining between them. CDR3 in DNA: TGTGCCACCCAATTAGATGGGAGCGGTGGGGATGGCTACACCTTC. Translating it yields CATQLDGSGGDGYTF.

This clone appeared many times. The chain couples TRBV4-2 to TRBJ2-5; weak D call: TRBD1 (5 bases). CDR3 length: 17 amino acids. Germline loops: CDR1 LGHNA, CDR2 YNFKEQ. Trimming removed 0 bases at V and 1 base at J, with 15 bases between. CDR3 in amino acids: CASSQDWVTALQETQYF. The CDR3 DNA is TGTGCCAGCAGCCAAGATTGGGTGACAGCACTCCAAGAGACCCAGTACTTC.

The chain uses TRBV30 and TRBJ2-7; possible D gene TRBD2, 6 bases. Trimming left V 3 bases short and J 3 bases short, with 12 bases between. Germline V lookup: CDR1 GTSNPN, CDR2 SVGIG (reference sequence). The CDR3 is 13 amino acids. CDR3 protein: CAWSGGAHYEQYF. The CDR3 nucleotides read TGTGCCTGGAGCGGCGGGGCGCACTACGAGCAGTACTTC.